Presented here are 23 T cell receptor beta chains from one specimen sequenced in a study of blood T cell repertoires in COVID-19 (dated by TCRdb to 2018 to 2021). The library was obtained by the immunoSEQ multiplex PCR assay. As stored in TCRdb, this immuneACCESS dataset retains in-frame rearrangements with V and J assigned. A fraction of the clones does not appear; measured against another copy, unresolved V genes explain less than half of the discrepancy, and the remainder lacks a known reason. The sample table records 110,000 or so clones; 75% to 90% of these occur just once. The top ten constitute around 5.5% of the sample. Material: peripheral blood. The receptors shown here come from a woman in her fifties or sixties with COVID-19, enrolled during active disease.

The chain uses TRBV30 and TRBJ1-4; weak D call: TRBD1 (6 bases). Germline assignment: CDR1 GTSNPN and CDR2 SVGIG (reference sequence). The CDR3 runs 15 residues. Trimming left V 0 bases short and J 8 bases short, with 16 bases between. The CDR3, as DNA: TGTGCCTGGAGTGTGGGACAAGAAGGGAACGAAAAACTGTTTTTT. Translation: CAWSVGQEGNEKLFF.

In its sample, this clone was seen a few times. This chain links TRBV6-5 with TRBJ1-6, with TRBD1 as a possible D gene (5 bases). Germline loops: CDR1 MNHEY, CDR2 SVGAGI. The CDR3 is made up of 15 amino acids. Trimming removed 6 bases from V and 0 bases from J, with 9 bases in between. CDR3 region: CASSMQGSYNSPLHF. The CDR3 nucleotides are TGTGCCAGCAGCATGCAGGGCTCCTATAATTCACCCCTCCACTTT.

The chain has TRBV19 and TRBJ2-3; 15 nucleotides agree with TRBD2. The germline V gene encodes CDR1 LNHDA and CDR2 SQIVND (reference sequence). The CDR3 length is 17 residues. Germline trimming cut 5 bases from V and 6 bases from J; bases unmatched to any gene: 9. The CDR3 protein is CASSLLGLAGGPDTQYF. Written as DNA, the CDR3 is TGTGCCAGTAGTCTCCTCGGACTAGCGGGGGGGCCTGATACGCAGTATTTT.

The CDR3 protein is CASSVTGYQPQHF. CDR3 sequence (DNA): TGTGCCAGCAGTGTGACAGGCTATCAGCCCCAGCATTTT. The chain is built from TRBV12-3 or TRBV12-4 and TRBJ1-5; the D gene is possibly TRBD1 (6 bases). Trimming took 5 bases from V and 5 from J, leaving 10 bases between them. The CDR3 spans 13 residues.

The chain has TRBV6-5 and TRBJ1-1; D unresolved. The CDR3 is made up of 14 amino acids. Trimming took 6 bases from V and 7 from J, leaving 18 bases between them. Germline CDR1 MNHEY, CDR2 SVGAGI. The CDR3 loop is CASRAEVGLGEAFF. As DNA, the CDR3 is TGTGCCAGCAGGGCTGAGGTGGGTCTCGGTGAAGCTTTCTTT.

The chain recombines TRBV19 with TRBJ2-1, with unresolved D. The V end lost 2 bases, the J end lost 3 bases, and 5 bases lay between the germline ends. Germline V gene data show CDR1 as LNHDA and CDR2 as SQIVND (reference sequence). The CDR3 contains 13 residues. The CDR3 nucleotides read TGTGCCAGTAGTATAAGCCTCTACAATGAGCAGTTCTTC. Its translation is CASSISLYNEQFF.

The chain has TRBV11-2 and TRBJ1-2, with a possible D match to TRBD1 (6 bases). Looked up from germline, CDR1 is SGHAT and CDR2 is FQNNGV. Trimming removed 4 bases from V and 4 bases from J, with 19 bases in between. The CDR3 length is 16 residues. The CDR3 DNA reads TGTGCCAGCAGCTCACACGGACCTGGGGGCGGCTATGGCTACACCTTC. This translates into CASSSHGPGGGYGYTF. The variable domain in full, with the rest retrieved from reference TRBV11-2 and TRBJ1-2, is EAGVAQSPRYKIIEKRQSVAFWCNPISGHATLYWYQQILGQGPKLLIQFQNNGVVDDSQLPKDRFSAERLKGVDSTLKIQPAKLEDSAVYLCASSSHGPGGGYGYTFGSGTRLTVV.

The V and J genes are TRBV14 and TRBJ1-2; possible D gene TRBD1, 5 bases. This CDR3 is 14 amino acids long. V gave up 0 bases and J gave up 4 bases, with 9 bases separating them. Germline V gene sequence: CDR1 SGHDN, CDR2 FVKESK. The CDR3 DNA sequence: TGTGCCAGCAGCCAAGAGCTCGGGGGCTATGGCTACACCTTC. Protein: CASSQELGGYGYTF.

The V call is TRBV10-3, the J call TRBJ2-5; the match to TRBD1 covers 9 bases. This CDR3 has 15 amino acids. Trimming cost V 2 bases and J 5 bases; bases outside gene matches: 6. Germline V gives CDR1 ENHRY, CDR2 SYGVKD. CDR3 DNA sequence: TGTGCCATCAGTGAGAAGGGACAGGGACGCGAGACCCAGTACTTC. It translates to CAISEKGQGRETQYF.

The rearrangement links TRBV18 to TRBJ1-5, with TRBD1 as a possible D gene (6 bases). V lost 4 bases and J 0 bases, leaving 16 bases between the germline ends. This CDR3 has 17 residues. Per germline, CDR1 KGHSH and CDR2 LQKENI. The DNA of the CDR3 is TGTGCCAGCTCACGAGAATCAGGGGCCTATAGCAATCAGCCCCAGCATTTT. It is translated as CASSRESGAYSNQPQHF.

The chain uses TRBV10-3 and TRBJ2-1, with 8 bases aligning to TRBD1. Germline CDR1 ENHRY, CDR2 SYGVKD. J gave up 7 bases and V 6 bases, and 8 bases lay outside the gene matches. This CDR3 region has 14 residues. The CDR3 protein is CAIRKGQGRNEQFF. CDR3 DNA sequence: TGTGCCATCAGAAAAGGACAGGGAAGAAATGAGCAGTTCTTC.

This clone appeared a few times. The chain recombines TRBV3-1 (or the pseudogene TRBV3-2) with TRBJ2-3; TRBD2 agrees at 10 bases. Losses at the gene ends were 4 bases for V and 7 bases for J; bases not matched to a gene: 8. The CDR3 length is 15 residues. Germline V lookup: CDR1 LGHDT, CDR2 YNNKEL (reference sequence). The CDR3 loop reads CASSRAGGQSNTQYF. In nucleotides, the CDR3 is TGTGCCAGCAGCCGAGCGGGGGGGCAGTCAAATACGCAGTATTTT.

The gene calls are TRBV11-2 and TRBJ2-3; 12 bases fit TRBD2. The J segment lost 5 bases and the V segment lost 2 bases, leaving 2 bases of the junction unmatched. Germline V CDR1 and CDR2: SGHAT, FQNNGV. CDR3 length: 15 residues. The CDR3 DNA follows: TGTGCCAGCAGCTTATCTAGCGGGGGGGAAGATACGCAGTATTTT. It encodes CASSLSSGGEDTQYF.

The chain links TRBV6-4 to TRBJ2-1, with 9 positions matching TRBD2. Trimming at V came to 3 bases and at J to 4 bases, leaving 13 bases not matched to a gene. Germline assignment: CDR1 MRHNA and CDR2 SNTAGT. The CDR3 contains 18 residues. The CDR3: CASSENRAGTSLYNEQFF. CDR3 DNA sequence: TGTGCCAGCAGTGAAAACCGTGCCGGGACTAGCTTGTACAATGAGCAGTTCTTC.

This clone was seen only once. This chain's CDR3 is CARSLRTGITNYGYTF. DNA for the CDR3: TGTGCCAGAAGCTTGAGGACAGGGATCACTAACTATGGCTACACCTTC. The V and J genes are TRBV5-3 and TRBJ1-2; 8 bases are a match to TRBD1. TRBV5-3 carries the ORF label, with uncertain function. V gave up 1 base and J gave up 0 bases; unmatched junction bases: 5. The CDR3 has 16 amino acids.

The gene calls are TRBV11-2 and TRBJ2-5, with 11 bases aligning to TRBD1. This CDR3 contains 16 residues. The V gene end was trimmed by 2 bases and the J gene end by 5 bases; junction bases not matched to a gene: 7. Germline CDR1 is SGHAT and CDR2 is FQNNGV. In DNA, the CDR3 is TGTGCCAGCAGCTTAACTCGGACAGGGGGCTTGGAGACCCAGTACTTC. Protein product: CASSLTRTGGLETQYF.

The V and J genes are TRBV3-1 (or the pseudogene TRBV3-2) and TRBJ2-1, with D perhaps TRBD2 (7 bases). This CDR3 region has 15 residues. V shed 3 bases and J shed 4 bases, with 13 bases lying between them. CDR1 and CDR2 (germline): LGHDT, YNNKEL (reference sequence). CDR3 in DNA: TGTGCCAGCAGCCACTATAGGGGGGGGTACAATGAGCAGTTCTTC. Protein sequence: CASSHYRGGYNEQFF.

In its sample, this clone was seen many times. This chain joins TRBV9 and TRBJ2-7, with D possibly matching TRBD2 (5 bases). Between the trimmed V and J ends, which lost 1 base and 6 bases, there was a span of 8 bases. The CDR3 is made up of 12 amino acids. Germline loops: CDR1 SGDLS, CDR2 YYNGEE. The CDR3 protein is CASSVTGSEQYF. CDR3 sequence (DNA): TGTGCCAGCAGCGTAACGGGAAGCGAGCAGTACTTC.

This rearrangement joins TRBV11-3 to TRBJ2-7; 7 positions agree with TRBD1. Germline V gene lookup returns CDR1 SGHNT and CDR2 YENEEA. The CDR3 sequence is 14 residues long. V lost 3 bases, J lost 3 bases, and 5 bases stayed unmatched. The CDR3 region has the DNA TGTGCCAGCAGCTTCTCGGGGACAGACTACGAGCAGTACTTC. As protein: CASSFSGTDYEQYF.

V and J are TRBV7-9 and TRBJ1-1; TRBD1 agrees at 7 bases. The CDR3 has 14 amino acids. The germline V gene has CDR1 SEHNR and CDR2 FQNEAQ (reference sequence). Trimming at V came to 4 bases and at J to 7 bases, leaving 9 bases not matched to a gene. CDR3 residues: CASSSALQGIEAFF. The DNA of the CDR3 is TGTGCCAGCAGCTCAGCGTTACAGGGGATTGAAGCTTTCTTT.

CDR3 sequence reads: CAISDSGRGAEKLFF. The CDR3 nucleotides read TGTGCCATCAGTGACTCAGGGAGGGGAGCAGAAAAACTGTTTTTT. This chain connects TRBV10-3 to TRBJ1-4, with TRBD1 as a possible D gene (5 bases). Per germline, CDR1 ENHRY and CDR2 SYGVKD. Trimming stripped 3 bases from V and 8 bases from J, with 16 bases between. This CDR3 spans 15 amino acids.

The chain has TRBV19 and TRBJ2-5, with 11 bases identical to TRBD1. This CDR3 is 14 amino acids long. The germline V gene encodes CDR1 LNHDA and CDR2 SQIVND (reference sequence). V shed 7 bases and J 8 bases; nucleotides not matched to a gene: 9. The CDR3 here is CASNWGQGEGTQYF. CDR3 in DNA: TGTGCCAGTAACTGGGGACAGGGGGAGGGCACCCAGTACTTC.

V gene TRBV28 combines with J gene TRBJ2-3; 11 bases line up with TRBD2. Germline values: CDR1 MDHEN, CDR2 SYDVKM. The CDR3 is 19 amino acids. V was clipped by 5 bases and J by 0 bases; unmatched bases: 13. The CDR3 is CASSPPGTSGASSTDTQYF. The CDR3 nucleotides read TGTGCCAGCAGTCCGCCCGGGACTAGCGGTGCCTCTAGCACAGATACGCAGTATTTT. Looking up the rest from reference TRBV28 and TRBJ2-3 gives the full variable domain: DVKVTQSSRYLVKRTGEKVFLECVQDMDHENMFWYRQDPGLGLRLIYFSYDVKMKEKGDIPEGYSVSREKKERFSLILESASTNQTSMYLCASSPPGTSGASSTDTQYFGPGTRLTVL.